The 14 T cell receptor beta chains reported below all come from one sample, sequenced in a study of blood T cell repertoires in COVID-19. Data came from immunoSEQ multiplex PCR; TCRdb stores just in-frame clones and leaves some out. The top ten clones hold about 22% of a sample with about 190,000 clones, roughly 85% of them seen once. Material: peripheral blood. The receptors shown here come from a man in his 60s with active or convalescent COVID-19.

The chain links TRBV5-1 to TRBJ1-5; 9 nucleotides match TRBD1. Germline V gene data show CDR1 as SGHRS and CDR2 as YFSETQ. Losses at the gene ends were 4 bases for V and 7 bases for J; bases not matched to a gene: 6. CDR3 length: 14 amino acids. The CDR3 bases are TGCGCCAGCAGCCCGGACAGGGGCGGGCAGCCCCAGCATTTT. Protein sequence: CASSPDRGGQPQHF.

The chain uses TRBV29-1 and TRBJ2-1; D ambiguous. CDR3 length: 12 amino acids. Trimming stripped 3 bases from V and 2 bases from J, with 5 bases between. From germline, CDR1 is SQVTM and CDR2 ANQGSEA. This CDR3 is CSVESTYNEQFF. CDR3 coding DNA: TGCAGCGTTGAGTCTACCTACAATGAGCAGTTCTTC.

This rearrangement joins TRBV28 to TRBJ2-4; 12 nucleotides agree with TRBD2. The CDR3 runs to 16 residues. Germline CDR1 MDHEN, CDR2 SYDVKM. After removal of 7 bases from V and 0 bases from J, the junction contained 4 bases not matched to a gene. The DNA of the CDR3 is TGTGCCAGCACTAGCGGGGGGGCGGGAGCCAAAAACATTCAGTACTTC. Its protein product is CASTSGGAGAKNIQYF.

V gene TRBV4-2 combines with J gene TRBJ1-3; D is perhaps TRBD1 (6 bases). Deletions cut 6 bases from V and 0 bases from J, with 12 bases between. The CDR3 contains 15 residues. Per the germline V gene, CDR1 is LGHNA and CDR2 is YNFKEQ. CDR3 in DNA: TGTGCCAGCAGTCAGTGGACAGACTCTGGAAACACCATATATTTT. Amino acids: CASSQWTDSGNTIYF.

CDR3 amino acids: CASSLDSYTGELFF. The CDR3 nucleotides read TGTGCCAGCAGCCTCGACAGTTACACCGGGGAGCTGTTTTTT. This chain uses TRBV7-9 with TRBJ2-2; D may be TRBD1 (5 bases). Trimming removed 5 bases from V and 3 bases from J, with 10 bases in between. Germline V gene sequence: CDR1 SEHNR, CDR2 FQNEAQ (reference sequence). This CDR3 is built from 14 residues.

The CDR3 sequence: CASSLLPGLEEGTDTQYF. The CDR3 bases are TGCGCCAGCAGCTTACTCCCGGGACTAGAAGAGGGCACAGATACGCAGTATTTT. The chain joins TRBV5-1 to TRBJ2-3, with 8 bases aligning to TRBD2. CDR1 and CDR2 (germline): SGHRS, YFSETQ. The length of the CDR3 is 18 residues. The trim removed 2 bases at V and 1 base at J, leaving 12 bases unmatched.

This chain connects TRBV6-1 to TRBJ2-5; the match to TRBD2 covers 11 bases. This CDR3 is built from 18 residues. After removal of 2 bases from V and 5 bases from J, the junction contained 13 bases not matched to a gene. In germline, CDR1 is MNHNS, CDR2 SASEGT. The CDR3 coding sequence is TGTGCCAGCAGTGAAAGAGGGTGGGCCACTAGCGGGGGTGAGACCCAGTACTTC. Protein product: CASSERGWATSGGETQYF.

This clone was observed a single time. The chain uses TRBV7-9 and TRBJ2-1, with 9 bases that match TRBD1. V shed 5 bases and J 7 bases; nucleotides not matched to a gene: 9. There are 15 residues in the CDR3. From germline, CDR1 is SEHNR and CDR2 FQNEAQ (reference sequence). The CDR3 is CASSPKGTGRNEQFF. The CDR3 nucleotides are TGTGCCAGCAGCCCGAAGGGGACAGGGAGAAATGAGCAGTTCTTC.

The V gene is TRBV19, the J gene TRBJ1-5; possibly TRBD1 for D (5 bases). The CDR3 runs 15 residues. V was pared by 3 bases and J by 3 bases, with 12 bases between. Germline assignment: CDR1 LNHDA and CDR2 SQIVND (reference sequence). CDR3 sequence reads: CASSINRGTNQPQHF. The CDR3 DNA is TGTGCCAGTAGTATCAACCGGGGGACCAATCAGCCCCAGCATTTT.

CDR3: CASSSWTGGKETQYF. As DNA, the CDR3 is TGTGCCAGCAGTTCCTGGACAGGGGGGAAAGAGACCCAGTACTTC. This chain links TRBV6-5 with TRBJ2-5; 10 positions agree with TRBD1. CDR3 size: 15 residues. Looked up from germline, CDR1 is MNHEY and CDR2 is SVGAGI. V shed 4 bases, J shed 3 bases, and the junction held 5 bases outside the gene matches.

This rearrangement joins TRBV9 to TRBJ1-1, with D possibly being TRBD1 (6 bases). The CDR3 is made up of 20 amino acids. Germline CDR1 SGDLS, CDR2 YYNGEE. Trimming took off 0 bases at V and 1 base at J, with 25 bases between the two ends. In DNA, the CDR3 is TGTGCCAGCAGCGTAGATGGGACGGGGGGGGCCGCTCTGCGGAACACTGAAGCTTTCTTT. The encoded protein is CASSVDGTGGAALRNTEAFF.

The rearrangement uses TRBV19 and TRBJ2-4; D is possibly TRBD1 (5 bases). The germline V gene has CDR1 LNHDA and CDR2 SQIVND (reference sequence). CDR3 length: 14 amino acids. Trimming took off 5 bases at V and 2 bases at J, with 10 bases between the two ends. The CDR3 DNA is TGTGCCAGTAGTGGCCCAGGGACCAAAAACATTCAGTACTTC. Its translation is CASSGPGTKNIQYF.

The J gene is TRBJ1-3, the V gene TRBV15; no firm D call. The germline V gene encodes CDR1 LNHNV and CDR2 YYDKDF (reference sequence). Between the trimmed V and J ends, which lost 6 bases and 4 bases, there was a span of 10 bases. The CDR3 is 13 amino acids. The CDR3 DNA follows: TGTGCCACCAGGAGGCGTTCCGGAAACACCATATATTTT. Translated, it gives CATRRRSGNTIYF.

A word on this clone: Additional DNA sequences in this sample encode the identical CDR3. This sequence joins TRBV4-2 and TRBJ2-1, with 11 bases identical to TRBD2. CDR1 is LGHNA and CDR2 is YNFKEQ in the germline V gene. V gave up 1 base and J gave up 4 bases; unmatched junction bases: 3. There are 16 residues in the CDR3. CDR3 sequence reads: CASSQGPSGGYNEQFF. The CDR3 coding sequence is TGTGCCAGCAGCCAAGGGCCTAGCGGGGGGTACAATGAGCAGTTCTTC.